This TCR beta chain was identified during a study of blood T cell repertoires in COVID-19. Overall study: Spain, Italy and the United States supplied samples that represented acute and convalescent COVID-19. Sample material is recorded as cDNA or gDNA derived from T cells, B-cell-depleted T cells, or PBMCs.

CDR1 MDHEN and CDR2 SYDVKM come from the germline V gene. CDR3 length: 13 amino acids. Trimming took 2 bases from V and 8 from J, leaving 10 bases between them. Per the authors' pipeline: How many nucleated cells were present was estimated from reference gene primer amplification. TCRdb's table, derived via immunoSEQ multiplex PCR, lists solely in-frame clones and lacks some. That table furnishes V, J and clone size, whereas the DNA furnished D and trimming. The top ten clones hold over 15% of a sample with 150,000 to 200,000 clones, roughly 90% of them seen once. Sequenced: peripheral blood. This rearrangement joins TRBV28 to TRBJ2-1, with D hard to call. The sequence was collected from a man aged 60-69 years with active or convalescent COVID-19. The CDR3 sequence: CASSLGPLDEQFF. As DNA, the CDR3 is TGTGCCAGCAGTTTAGGGCCCCTCGATGAGCAGTTCTTC. Full variable domain (rest looked up from reference TRBV28 and TRBJ2-1): DVKVTQSSRYLVKRTGEKVFLECVQDMDHENMFWYRQDPGLGLRLIYFSYDVKMKEKGDIPEGYSVSREKKERFSLILESASTNQTSMYLCASSLGPLDEQFFGPGTRLTVL.